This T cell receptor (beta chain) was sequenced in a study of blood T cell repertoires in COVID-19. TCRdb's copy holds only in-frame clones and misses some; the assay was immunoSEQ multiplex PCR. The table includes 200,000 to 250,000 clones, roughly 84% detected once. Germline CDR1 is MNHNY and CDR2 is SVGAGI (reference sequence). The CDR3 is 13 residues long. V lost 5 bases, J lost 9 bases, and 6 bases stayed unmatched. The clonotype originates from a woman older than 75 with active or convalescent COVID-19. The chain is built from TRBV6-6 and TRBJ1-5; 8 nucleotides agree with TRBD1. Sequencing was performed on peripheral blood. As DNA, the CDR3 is TGTGCCAGCAGTAAAGACAGGGGCTCGCCCCAGCATTTT. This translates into CASSKDRGSPQHF.